What follows are 7 T cell receptor beta chains derived from one specimen sequenced in a study of shared clonotypes between healthy human individuals. Libraries were prepared by immunoSEQ multiplex PCR; TCRdb keeps only in-frame clonotypes and omits some of them. The sample yields about 1 million clones, approximately 70% seen once. Sample: memory CD4+ T cells sorted from blood. Documented subset: CD45RA-negative fraction. Receptors originate from a man aged 18 to 29 in good health.

The chain employs TRBV15 and TRBJ1-5, with D perhaps TRBD1 (6 bases). Germline loops: CDR1 LNHNV, CDR2 YYDKDF (reference sequence). V was cut by 3 bases and J by 7 bases, with 16 bases left in between. This CDR3 contains 15 residues. The CDR3 region is CATSRGAGYRQPQHF. The CDR3 bases are TGTGCCACCAGCAGGGGGGCAGGGTACCGCCAGCCCCAGCATTTT.

The chain links TRBV14 to TRBJ2-7, with a weak D call TRBD1 (6 bases). Germline lookup yields CDR1 SGHDN and CDR2 FVKESK. Trimming cost V 1 base and J 9 bases, with 16 bases left between them. This CDR3 is 14 amino acids long. The CDR3 coding sequence is TGTGCCAGCAGCCAAGCGAGTTTACAGGGAAGGCAGTACTTC. Amino acids: CASSQASLQGRQYF. Full variable domain (remainder filled in from reference TRBV14 and TRBJ2-7): EAGVTQFPSHSVIEKGQTVTLRCDPISGHDNLYWYRRVMGKEIKFLLHFVKESKQDESGMPNNRFLAERTGGTYSTLKVQPAELEDSGVYFCASSQASLQGRQYFGPGTRLTVT.

The V call is TRBV7-9, the J call TRBJ1-1, with D unresolved. Germline CDR1 SEHNR, CDR2 FQNEAQ (reference sequence). Trimming stripped 7 bases from V and 2 bases from J, with 14 bases between. CDR3 length equals 14 residues. For the CDR3, the DNA is TGTGCCAGCACCTCGGAACAGTTTAACACTGAAGCTTTCTTT. Encoded protein: CASTSEQFNTEAFF.

The table lists this clone with a few counts. The rearrangement joins TRBV2 to TRBJ2-3; 9 bases line up with TRBD1. Germline CDR1 SNHLY, CDR2 FYNNEI. CDR3 size: 12 residues. The junction had 3 bases not matched to a gene; V was cut back by 8 bases and J by 6 bases. The CDR3 spells CASGTGSDTQYF. The CDR3 nucleotides read TGTGCCAGCGGGACAGGGTCCGATACGCAGTATTTT.

CDR3 in amino acids: CASSLRQGGAEAFF. The CDR3 bases are TGTGCCAGCAGCTTAAGACAGGGAGGCGCTGAAGCTTTCTTT. The chain links TRBV7-3 to TRBJ1-1; TRBD1 aligns across 7 bases. The V and J ends lost 1 base and 6 bases, in that order; junction bases with no gene match: 5. Per germline, CDR1 SGHTA and CDR2 FQGTGA. The CDR3 totals 14 residues.

This sequence joins TRBV14 and TRBJ1-6; D is ambiguous. Germline CDR1 SGHDN, CDR2 FVKESK. V lost 2 bases to trimming and J lost 0 bases, with 5 bases between them. The CDR3 runs 15 residues. CDR3 coding DNA: TGTGCCAGCAGCCAAATGTCCTCCTATAATTCACCCCTCCACTTT. It is translated as CASSQMSSYNSPLHF.

As to this clone: Other DNA variants within this sample encode the same CDR3. The DNA of the CDR3 is TGTGCCAGCAGCCTGCGGGATACGCAGTATTTT. This gives the protein CASSLRDTQYF. The rearrangement uses TRBV7-2 and TRBJ2-3; D unresolved. Germline CDR1 and CDR2: SGHTA and FQGNSA. Trimming cost V 5 bases and J 6 bases, with 6 bases left between them. The length of the CDR3 is 11 residues.